The 31 T cell receptor beta chains listed next were all sequenced from one sample in a study of identifying expanded T cells in peripheral blood. TCRdb's table, derived via immunoSEQ multiplex PCR, lists solely in-frame clones and lacks some. Of some 77,000 clones listed, 70% to 90% are singletons. What was sequenced was blood. The receptors originated from a person between 18 and 75 years old in good health.

The chain combines TRBV5-1 with TRBJ2-1, with 8 nucleotides matching TRBD2. J lost 7 bases, V lost 10 bases, and 13 bases had no gene match. Germline V lookup: CDR1 SGHRS, CDR2 YFSETQ. This CDR3 has 14 residues. The CDR3 sequence is CAGTPRGGVNEQFF. The CDR3 nucleotides are TGCGCCGGAACCCCACGGGGGGGAGTGAATGAGCAGTTCTTC. Full variable domain (missing parts from reference TRBV5-1 and TRBJ2-1): KAGVTQTPRYLIKTRGQQVTLSCSPISGHRSVSWYQQTPGQGLQFLFEYFSETQRNKGNFPGRFSGRQFSNSRSEMNVSTLELGDSALYLCAGTPRGGVNEQFFGPGTRLTVL.

V gene TRBV28 combines with J gene TRBJ1-2, with TRBD1 as a possible D gene (5 bases). V dropped 5 bases and J dropped 3 bases, with 19 bases sitting between them. Germline loops: CDR1 MDHEN, CDR2 SYDVKM. The CDR3 totals 16 residues. CDR3 DNA sequence: TGTGCCAGCAGTCCGGAGACAGCCAGGGAGCACTATGGCTACACCTTC. Residues: CASSPETAREHYGYTF.

This chain joins TRBV19 and TRBJ1-1; the D is unclear. The germline V gene encodes CDR1 LNHDA and CDR2 SQIVND (reference sequence). The CDR3 is 13 residues long. The ends were cut back, 4 bases at V and 0 bases at J, with 6 bases in the middle. The chain's CDR3 is CASSNDLNTEAFF. In nucleotides, the CDR3 is TGTGCCAGTAGTAACGACTTGAACACTGAAGCTTTCTTT.

The V call is TRBV4-3, the J call TRBJ2-1; the D gene is possibly TRBD2 (7 bases). The ends were cut back, 1 base at V and 8 bases at J, with 15 bases in the middle. This CDR3 spans 15 amino acids. In germline, CDR1 is LGHNA, CDR2 YSLEER. In DNA form, the CDR3 reads TGCGCCAGCAGCCAAGGGGGAGCCGGGGGGCATGAGCAGTTCTTC. Protein sequence: CASSQGGAGGHEQFF.

This clone occurred once. The chain combines TRBV16 with TRBJ1-1; 8 bases fit TRBD1. CDR3 length: 18 amino acids. V lost 3 bases, J lost 0 bases, and 12 bases stayed unmatched. Germline V lookup: CDR1 KGHSY, CDR2 FQNENV. CDR3 nucleotides: TGTGCCAGCAGCCAGGCCCTAAATACAGGGGGAGTGAACACTGAAGCTTTCTTT. Encoded protein: CASSQALNTGGVNTEAFF.

The V and J genes are TRBV6-6 and TRBJ2-7, with TRBD2 matching over 8 bases. The CDR3 covers 15 residues. The junction had 11 bases not matched to a gene; V was cut back by 4 bases and J by 6 bases. CDR1 and CDR2 (germline): MNHNY, SVGAGI (reference sequence). The CDR3 coding sequence is TGTGCCAGCAGTTCGATACCGCGGGGGGAAGGCGAGCAGTACTTC. Its translation is CASSSIPRGEGEQYF.

The J gene is TRBJ1-6, the V gene TRBV10-3; D call uncertain. V lost 0 bases and J 7 bases, leaving 16 bases between the germline ends. Germline loops: CDR1 ENHRY, CDR2 SYGVKD. The CDR3 runs 17 residues. The CDR3 sequence is CAISESTRALLNSPLHF. The CDR3 DNA reads TGTGCCATCAGTGAGTCGACTAGGGCCCTACTGAATTCACCCCTCCACTTT.

The rearrangement joins TRBV5-6 to TRBJ1-3, with D possibly matching TRBD1 (6 bases). The V gene lost 3 bases and the J gene lost 3 bases, with 10 bases spanning the gap. This CDR3 has 14 amino acids. Germline CDR1 is SGHDT and CDR2 is YYEEEE. The CDR3, as DNA: TGTGCCAGCAGCTACGGGACACATGGAAACACCATATATTTT. The encoded protein is CASSYGTHGNTIYF.

V and J are TRBV4-3 and TRBJ2-2, with 8 bases lining up with TRBD2. Germline values: CDR1 LGHNA, CDR2 YSLEER. CDR3 length: 17 amino acids. The ends lost 0 bases at V and 6 bases at J; junction bases unmatched: 9. CDR3 sequence: CASSQDRGGAFAGELFF. DNA for the CDR3: TGCGCCAGCAGCCAAGATCGGGGGGGCGCTTTCGCCGGGGAGCTGTTTTTT.

The chain uses TRBV28 and TRBJ1-4, with 7 bases matching TRBD1. J lost 8 bases, V lost 4 bases, and 10 bases had no gene match. The length of the CDR3 is 15 residues. The germline gives CDR1 MDHEN, CDR2 SYDVKM. This CDR3 is CASSSPDRIMEKLFF. The CDR3 DNA follows: TGTGCCAGCAGTTCCCCGGACAGGATTATGGAAAAACTGTTTTTT. The full variable domain, its missing parts supplied by reference TRBV28 and TRBJ1-4, is DVKVTQSSRYLVKRTGEKVFLECVQDMDHENMFWYRQDPGLGLRLIYFSYDVKMKEKGDIPEGYSVSREKKERFSLILESASTNQTSMYLCASSSPDRIMEKLFFGSGTQLSVL.

The V and J genes are TRBV7-6 and TRBJ2-5, with a tentative D call TRBD1 (6 bases). The germline V gene encodes CDR1 SGHVS and CDR2 FNYEAQ. This CDR3 has 14 residues. The V and J ends lost 3 bases and 5 bases respectively, with 13 bases between them. CDR3 DNA: TGTGCCAGCAGCTTTTCAGGGGCGAGGGAGACCCAGTACTTC. Its protein product is CASSFSGARETQYF.

The rearrangement links TRBV18 to TRBJ1-1, with D hard to call. From germline, CDR1 is KGHSH and CDR2 LQKENI. V was pared by 2 bases and J by 0 bases, with 10 bases between. The CDR3 consists of 15 residues. CDR3 nucleotide sequence: TGTGCCAGCTCACCAGCTTTAACCATGAACACTGAAGCTTTCTTT. It specifies CASSPALTMNTEAFF.

This chain joins TRBV4-3 and TRBJ2-5; 12 bases agree with TRBD2. With 0 bases clipped from V and 4 bases from J, the junction kept 3 bases outside the gene matches. Germline V gene data show CDR1 as LGHNA and CDR2 as YSLEER. The CDR3 length is 16 residues. The CDR3 nucleotides are TGCGCCAGCAGCCAAGAGACTAGCGGGGGTCCAGAGACCCAGTACTTC. Translation gives CASSQETSGGPETQYF.

The chain couples TRBV6-1 to TRBJ1-5; no reliable D call. CDR3 length equals 15 residues. V was clipped by 6 bases and J by 5 bases, with 17 bases between them. Germline CDR1 MNHNS, CDR2 SASEGT. The CDR3 reads CASRWRDRWDQPQHF. As DNA, the CDR3 is TGTGCCAGCAGGTGGAGGGATAGGTGGGATCAGCCCCAGCATTTT.

The rearrangement uses TRBV6-1 and TRBJ1-6; TRBD1 might be the D (6 bases). The CDR3 is 14 residues long. Germline CDR1 MNHNS, CDR2 SASEGT. Trimming pared 7 bases from V and 8 bases from J, leaving 15 bases between. The CDR3 loop reads CASNKQGRDSPLHF. CDR3 in DNA: TGTGCCAGCAACAAACAGGGCCGTGATTCACCCCTCCACTTT.

This clone was seen more than once but under ten times. The V and J genes are TRBV10-1 and TRBJ2-7; 13 nucleotides line up with TRBD2. Trimming removed 5 bases from V and 5 bases from J; junction bases left unmatched: 15. The CDR3 covers 18 residues. CDR1 WNHNN and CDR2 SYGVQD come from the germline V gene (reference sequence). This CDR3 reads CASSQLAGGPYFIHEQYF. CDR3 bases: TGCGCCAGCAGTCAACTAGCGGGGGGGCCGTATTTCATCCACGAGCAGTACTTC.

V and J are TRBV5-8 and TRBJ2-5; weak D call: TRBD2 (5 bases). CDR3 length: 14 residues. CDR1 and CDR2 (germline): SGHTS, YDEGEE. The V and J ends lost 0 bases and 4 bases respectively, with 10 bases between them. The CDR3 is CASSLATGRETQYF. The CDR3 DNA sequence: TGTGCCAGCAGCTTGGCCACGGGGAGAGAGACCCAGTACTTC.

This chain connects TRBV2 to TRBJ2-1; no firm D call. V gave up 8 bases and J gave up 0 bases, with 8 bases separating them. The length of the CDR3 is 13 residues. Germline CDR1 is SNHLY and CDR2 is FYNNEI. The CDR3 spells CASLVDSYNEQFF. Written as DNA, the CDR3 is TGTGCCAGCCTGGTGGACTCCTACAATGAGCAGTTCTTC.

V is TRBV19 and J is TRBJ1-5; TRBD1 aligns across 9 bases. V lost 10 bases, J lost 6 bases, and 7 bases stayed unmatched. CDR1 is LNHDA, CDR2 SQIVND, per germline (reference sequence). There are 13 residues in the CDR3. CDR3 protein: CATGTGFGQPQHF. CDR3 coding DNA: TGTGCCACCGGGACAGGGTTCGGTCAGCCCCAGCATTTT.

In its sample, this clone was seen a few times. The chain has TRBV27 and TRBJ2-3; D uncertain. CDR1 is MNHEY, CDR2 SMNVEV, per germline (reference sequence). V shed 3 bases and J shed 2 bases, with 9 bases lying between them. CDR3 size: 14 residues. The CDR3: CASSFRSFTDTQYF. CDR3 DNA sequence: TGTGCCAGCAGTTTCAGGTCTTTCACAGATACGCAGTATTTT.

The J gene is TRBJ2-6, the V gene TRBV19; 7 bases are a match to TRBD1. The CDR3 has 17 residues. Germline lookup yields CDR1 LNHDA and CDR2 SQIVND (reference sequence). The V gene end was trimmed by 3 bases and the J gene end by 2 bases; junction bases not matched to a gene: 7. The CDR3 region has the DNA TGTGCCAGTAGTATTACAGGGGTACTTACTGGGGCCAACGTCCTGACTTTC. Amino acid sequence: CASSITGVLTGANVLTF.

The chain combines TRBV28 with TRBJ1-3; 8 positions agree with TRBD1. Germline V gene data show CDR1 as MDHEN and CDR2 as SYDVKM. The trim removed 5 bases at V and 0 bases at J, leaving 0 bases unmatched. The CDR3 runs to 14 residues. CDR3 region: CASSGQGSGNTIYF. CDR3 coding DNA: TGTGCCAGCAGTGGACAGGGCTCTGGAAACACCATATATTTT. The full variable domain, with the rest looked up from reference TRBV28 and TRBJ1-3, is DVKVTQSSRYLVKRTGEKVFLECVQDMDHENMFWYRQDPGLGLRLIYFSYDVKMKEKGDIPEGYSVSREKKERFSLILESASTNQTSMYLCASSGQGSGNTIYFGEGSWLTVV.

The V call is TRBV4-3, the J call TRBJ2-1; D is undetermined. The CDR3 runs 15 residues. V lost 0 bases, J lost 2 bases, and 8 bases lay in between. In germline, CDR1 is LGHNA, CDR2 YSLEER. DNA of the CDR3: TGCGCCAGCAGCCAAGAAGGTGAGGCCTACAATGAGCAGTTCTTC. Its protein product is CASSQEGEAYNEQFF.

The rearrangement links TRBV6-1 to TRBJ2-1; 8 nucleotides align to TRBD1. CDR1 and CDR2 from the germline V gene are MNHNS and SASEGT. The CDR3 runs 15 residues. With V trimmed by 4 bases and J by 7 bases, 9 bases remained unmatched. The CDR3 sequence: CASSGIRGRVNEQFF. For the CDR3, the DNA is TGTGCCAGCAGTGGAATCAGGGGGCGGGTGAATGAGCAGTTCTTC.

This chain links TRBV4-2 with TRBJ2-3, with 10 bases fitting TRBD1. The length of the CDR3 is 16 residues. V was pared by 0 bases and J by 5 bases, with 5 bases of the junction left unmatched. CDR1 LGHNA and CDR2 YNFKEQ come from the germline V gene. This CDR3 reads CASSQEEGQGLDTQYF. In nucleotides, the CDR3 is TGTGCCAGCAGCCAAGAAGAGGGACAGGGGTTAGATACGCAGTATTTT.

This clone was picked up one time. The CDR3 loop is CAGEKDGTYEQYF. The CDR3 nucleotides read TGTGCCGGAGAAAAGGACGGAACCTACGAGCAGTACTTC. V and J are TRBV5-6 and TRBJ2-7, with D unresolved. Deletions cut 10 bases from V and 2 bases from J, with 16 bases between. The germline CDR1 and CDR2 sequences are SGHDT and YYEEEE. The CDR3 length is 13 residues.

This clone was counted a single time. The chain recombines TRBV13 with TRBJ2-5; the D is unclear. Germline V CDR1 and CDR2: PRHDT, FYEKMQ (reference sequence). The CDR3 has 15 amino acids. Between the trimmed V and J ends, which lost 1 base and 3 bases, there was a span of 12 bases. CDR3 DNA: TGTGCCAGCAGCTTAGCTTCTTGGGCAGAAGAGACCCAGTACTTC. Its translation: CASSLASWAEETQYF. Supplemented by reference TRBV13 and TRBJ2-5, the full variable domain reads AAGVIQSPRHLIKEKRETATLKCYPIPRHDTVYWYQQGPGQDPQFLISFYEKMQSDKGSIPDRFSAQQFSDYHSELNMSSLELGDSALYFCASSLASWAEETQYFGPGTRLLVL.

The chain couples TRBV27 to TRBJ2-7; either TRBD1 or TRBD2 may supply D (5 bases each). Trimming removed 5 bases from V and 2 bases from J, with 13 bases in between. CDR3 length: 14 amino acids. Germline V gene sequence: CDR1 MNHEY, CDR2 SMNVEV (reference sequence). The DNA of the CDR3 is TGTGCCAGCAGTCCGGGACGCTGGCCCTACGAGCAGTACTTC. Translated: CASSPGRWPYEQYF.

The chain recombines TRBV4-3 with TRBJ2-1; either TRBD1 or TRBD2 may supply D (5 bases each). Germline CDR1 and CDR2: LGHNA and YSLEER. The CDR3 runs to 14 residues. With 0 bases removed from V and 10 bases from J, the gap between germline ends came to 13 bases. This chain's CDR3 is CASSQEGGGLEQFF. Here the CDR3 DNA reads TGCGCCAGCAGCCAAGAGGGTGGGGGTCTAGAGCAGTTCTTC.

This chain connects TRBV10-2 to TRBJ2-7; unclear D gene. Germline V CDR1 and CDR2: WSHSY, SAAADI. Trimming cost V 8 bases and J 0 bases, with 11 bases left between them. The CDR3 is 13 amino acids. The CDR3 here is CASLYPLSYEQYF. The DNA for the CDR3 is TGCGCCAGCCTGTACCCCCTCTCCTACGAGCAGTACTTC.

V usage is TRBV29-1 and J usage is TRBJ1-2, with 7 bases lining up with TRBD1. The germline gives CDR1 SQVTM, CDR2 ANQGSEA. The CDR3 extends over 12 amino acids. J was trimmed by 6 bases and V by 4 bases; bases with no gene match: 5. CDR3 coding DNA: TGCAGCGTTGTGGGGACAGCCGATGGCTACACCTTC. Translating gives CSVVGTADGYTF.